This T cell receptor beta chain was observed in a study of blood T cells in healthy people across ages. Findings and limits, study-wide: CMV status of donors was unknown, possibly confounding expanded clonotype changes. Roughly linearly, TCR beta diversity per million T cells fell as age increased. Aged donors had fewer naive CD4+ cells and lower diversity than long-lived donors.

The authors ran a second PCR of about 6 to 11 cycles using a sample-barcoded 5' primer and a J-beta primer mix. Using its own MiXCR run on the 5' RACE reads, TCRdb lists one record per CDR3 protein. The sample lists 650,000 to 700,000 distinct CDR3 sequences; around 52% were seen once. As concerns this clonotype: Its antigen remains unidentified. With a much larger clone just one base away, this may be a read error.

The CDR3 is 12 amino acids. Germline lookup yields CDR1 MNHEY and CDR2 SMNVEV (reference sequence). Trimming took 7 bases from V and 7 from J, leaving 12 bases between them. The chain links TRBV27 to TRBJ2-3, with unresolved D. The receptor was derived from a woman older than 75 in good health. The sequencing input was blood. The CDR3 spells CASKSLENTQYF. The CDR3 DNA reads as TGTGCCAGCAAGTCGCTGGAGAATACGCAGTATTTT.